This T cell receptor (beta chain) came from a study of CDR3 diversity in severe acne (dated by TCRdb to the late 2010s). V and J are trimmed by 2 bases and 4 bases, and the gene matches miss 5 bases of the junction. Taken from the germline V gene, the CDR1 and CDR2 loops are SGDLS and YYNGEE. Including the terminal cysteine and phenylalanine, the CDR3 comprises 14 residues. The entry retains the CDR3 DNA only, 42 bases that are in frame from base 1. Library prep was done by PCR. The instrument was an Illumina HiSeq 2000. TCRdb's own reprocessing of the public reads used fastp at Q25 and MiXCR and kept productive beta chains. Each CDR3 protein appears once, grouped with its most common genes and DNA. The sample table contains fewer than 90,000 distinct CDR3 sequences; only one count was recorded for around 54% of them. The ten largest clones capture about 9.9% of the sample. This clonotype is described as medium-sized (0.01 to 0.1%). What antigen it recognizes has not been identified. No per-base quality is available; no much larger clone lies one base away.

The chain is assembled from TRBV9 and TRBJ2-7, with 8 central nucleotides matching TRBD1. Sequences were obtained from blood. This TCR came from a male donor with severe acne vulgaris. The CDR3 has the sequence CASSVRQGAYEQYF. The sequenced DNA: TGTGCCAGCAGCGTTAGGCAGGGGGCTTACGAGCAGTACTTC.